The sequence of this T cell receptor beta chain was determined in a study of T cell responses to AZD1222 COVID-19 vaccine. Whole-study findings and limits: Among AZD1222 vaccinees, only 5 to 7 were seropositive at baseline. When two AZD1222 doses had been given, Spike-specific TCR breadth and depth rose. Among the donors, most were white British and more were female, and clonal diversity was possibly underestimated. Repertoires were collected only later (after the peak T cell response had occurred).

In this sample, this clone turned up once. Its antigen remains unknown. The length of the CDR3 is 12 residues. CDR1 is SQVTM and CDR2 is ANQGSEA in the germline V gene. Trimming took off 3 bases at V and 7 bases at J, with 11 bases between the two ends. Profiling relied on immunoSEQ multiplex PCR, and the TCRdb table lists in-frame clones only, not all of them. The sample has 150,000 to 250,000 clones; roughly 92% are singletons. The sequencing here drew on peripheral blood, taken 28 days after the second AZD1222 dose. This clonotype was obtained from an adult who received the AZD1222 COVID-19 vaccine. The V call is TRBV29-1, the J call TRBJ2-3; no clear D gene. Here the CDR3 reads CSVEAFGYTQYF. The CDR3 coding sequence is TGCAGCGTTGAGGCGTTTGGGTATACGCAGTATTTT.